The sequence of this T cell receptor beta chain was determined in a study of blood T cell repertoires in COVID-19. Study as a whole: From the United States, Italy and Spain came samples of acute and convalescent COVID-19. Nucleic acid was either cDNA or gDNA, and it came from T cells, B-cell-depleted T cells, or PBMCs.

In the original workflow: Amplified reference gene primers provided the basis for estimating nucleated cell counts. The table came from immunoSEQ multiplex PCR; TCRdb's copy has only in-frame clones and leaves some out. V and J calls and clone size are copied from that table; D and trimming were computed from the DNA. The data show more than 85,000 clones, 70% to 85% seen once. Trimming stripped 2 bases from V and 4 bases from J, with 14 bases between. The germline gives CDR1 GTSNPN, CDR2 SVGIG (reference sequence). The CDR3 totals 14 residues. V is TRBV30 and J is TRBJ1-1; TRBD1 might be the D (6 bases). The TCR sequence derives from a woman aged 60-75 years with acute or convalescent COVID-19. Sequencing used peripheral blood. The CDR3 reads CAWSSQGGPTEAFF. The CDR3 DNA reads as TGTGCCTGGAGTTCGCAAGGGGGTCCCACTGAAGCTTTCTTT.